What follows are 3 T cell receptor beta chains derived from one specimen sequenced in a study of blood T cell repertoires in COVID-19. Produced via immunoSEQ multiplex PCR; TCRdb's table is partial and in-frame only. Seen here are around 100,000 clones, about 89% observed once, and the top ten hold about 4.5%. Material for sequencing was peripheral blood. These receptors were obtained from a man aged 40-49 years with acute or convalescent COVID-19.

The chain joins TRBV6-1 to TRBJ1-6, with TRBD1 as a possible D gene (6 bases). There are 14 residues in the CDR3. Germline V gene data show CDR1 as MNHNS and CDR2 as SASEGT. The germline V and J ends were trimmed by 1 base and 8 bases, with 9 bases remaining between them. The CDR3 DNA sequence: TGTGCCAGCAGTGAAGTTACAGGGTATTCACCCCTCCACTTT. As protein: CASSEVTGYSPLHF.

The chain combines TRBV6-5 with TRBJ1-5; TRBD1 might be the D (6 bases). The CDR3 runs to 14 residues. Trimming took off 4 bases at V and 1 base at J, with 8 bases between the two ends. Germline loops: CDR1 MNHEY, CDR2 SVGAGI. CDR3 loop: CASSFTGSNQPQHF. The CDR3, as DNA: TGTGCCAGCAGTTTTACAGGGAGCAATCAGCCCCAGCATTTT.

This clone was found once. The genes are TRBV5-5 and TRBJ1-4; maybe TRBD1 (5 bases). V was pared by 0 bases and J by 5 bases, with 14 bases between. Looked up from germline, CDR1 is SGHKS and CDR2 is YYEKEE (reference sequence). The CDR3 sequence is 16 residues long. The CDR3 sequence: CASSLAVLAGNEKLFF. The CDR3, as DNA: TGTGCCAGCAGCTTGGCCGTGCTGGCAGGGAATGAAAAACTGTTTTTT.